Below are 29 T cell receptor beta chains sequenced from a single sample in a study of vaccination and CD4 T cells after COVID-19. TCRdb ran MiXCR on the PCR reads and lists one entry per CDR3 protein. The sample lists around 31,000 distinct CDR3 sequences, about 49% occurring once. Noted time point: late sampling 161 to 241 days after vaccination in a few convalescent patients. Sequenced material: CD4+ T cells from blood, taken about 7 months after SARS-CoV-2 vaccination. The receptors were sampled from a human donor who had recovered from COVID-19.

This clonotype has more than one count but fewer than ten. The chain has TRBV6-2 or TRBV6-3 and TRBJ1-5, with D perhaps TRBD1 (6 bases). Germline assignment: CDR1 MNHEY and CDR2 SVGEGT. The V end lost 6 bases, the J end lost 3 bases, and 12 bases lay between the germline ends. The CDR3 has 14 amino acids. CDR3 bases: TGTGCCAGCAGCTTGGACAGCTACAATCAGCCCCAGCATTTT. Its translation is CASSLDSYNQPQHF.

The rearrangement uses TRBV20-1 and TRBJ2-3; TRBD2 matches at 15 bases. The CDR3 extends over 18 amino acids. V lost 3 bases and J lost 2; bases outside the gene matches: 9. The germline gives CDR1 DFQATT, CDR2 SNEGSKA (reference sequence). CDR3 sequence: CSASGTSGRSRTTDTQYF. Here the CDR3 DNA reads TGCAGTGCTAGTGGGACTAGCGGGAGGTCACGCACCACAGATACGCAGTATTTT.

The sample holds a few counts of this clonotype. This rearrangement joins TRBV20-1 to TRBJ1-2, with a tentative D call TRBD1 (6 bases). Germline CDR1 is DFQATT and CDR2 is SNEGSKA (reference sequence). Trimming stripped 0 bases from V and 8 bases from J, with 19 bases between. This CDR3 has 15 amino acids. Written as DNA, the CDR3 is TGCAGTGCTAGAGATTGGCCGGGGGCTATCCGGGGCTACACCTTC. It encodes CSARDWPGAIRGYTF.

CDR3 DNA: TGTGCCACCAGCGGATCAGCCTCTGGGGCCAACGTCCTGACTTTC. Protein sequence: CATSGSASGANVLTF. The genes are TRBV15 and TRBJ2-6; D gene unclear. The CDR3 contains 15 residues. CDR1 is LNHNV, CDR2 YYDKDF, per germline (reference sequence). V lost 5 bases, J lost 0 bases, and 8 bases lay in between.

The genes are TRBV7-6 and TRBJ2-1; no reliable D call. The ends were cut back, 4 bases at V and 10 bases at J, with 11 bases in the middle. This CDR3 is built from 12 residues. Germline V gene data show CDR1 as SGHVS and CDR2 as FNYEAQ. For the CDR3, the DNA is TGTGCCAGCAGCTCCGTCAGCGAGGAGCAGTTCTTC. This sequence encodes CASSSVSEEQFF.

V usage is TRBV7-9 and J usage is TRBJ2-2, with 10 bases that match TRBD2. Losses at the gene ends were 4 bases for V and 5 bases for J; bases not matched to a gene: 7. Germline CDR1 SEHNR, CDR2 FQNEAQ (reference sequence). The CDR3 sequence is 16 residues long. CDR3: CASSSGTSAATGELFF. DNA for the CDR3: TGTGCCAGCAGCTCTGGGACTAGCGCCGCTACCGGGGAGCTGTTTTTT. Looking up the rest from reference TRBV7-9 and TRBJ2-2 gives the full variable domain: DTGVSQNPRHKITKRGQNVTFRCDPISEHNRLYWYRQTLGQGPEFLTYFQNEAQLEKSRLLSDRFSAERPKGSFSTLEIQRTEQGDSAMYLCASSSGTSAATGELFFGEGSRLTVL.

This clonotype has just one count. The chain couples TRBV28 to TRBJ1-5, with 8 bases lining up with TRBD1. V shed 5 bases, J shed 0 bases, and the junction held 3 bases outside the gene matches. CDR1 and CDR2 from the germline V gene are MDHEN and SYDVKM. The CDR3 runs 15 residues. The CDR3, as DNA: TGTGCCAGCAGTACAGGGGGACATAGCAATCAGCCCCAGCATTTT. This sequence encodes CASSTGGHSNQPQHF.

This chain joins TRBV5-4 and TRBJ2-6; D possibly corresponds to TRBD1 (6 bases). The CDR3 length is 17 residues. Germline values: CDR1 SGHNT, CDR2 YYREEE (reference sequence). Trimming shortened V by 4 bases and J by 4 bases, and 18 bases separated the two germline ends. The CDR3 region has the DNA TGTGCCAGCAGCGGACAAAAGACAGGAGACGGGGCCAACGTCCTGACTTTC. This encodes CASSGQKTGDGANVLTF.

The V and J genes are TRBV7-6 and TRBJ2-2; 9 nucleotides line up with TRBD1. The CDR3 totals 15 residues. The germline V gene has CDR1 SGHVS and CDR2 FNYEAQ. The V gene end was trimmed by 4 bases and the J gene end by 4 bases; junction bases not matched to a gene: 4. CDR3 nucleotide sequence: TGTGCCAGCAGCTCCGACAGGGGGGGCACCGGGGAGCTGTTTTTT. Protein: CASSSDRGGTGELFF.

The rearrangement links TRBV20-1 to TRBJ2-1; TRBD2 aligns across 7 bases. This CDR3 spans 16 amino acids. V dropped 3 bases and J dropped 3; count of bases not matched to a gene: 11. The V gene's germline CDR1 is DFQATT and CDR2 SNEGSKA (reference sequence). Here the CDR3 DNA reads TGCAGTGCTAGTCCCAGAGCGGGATCGCGCTACAATGAGCAGTTCTTC. Its translation: CSASPRAGSRYNEQFF.

This clonotype was found once. The chain couples TRBV2 to TRBJ1-3; D unresolved. Germline V lookup: CDR1 SNHLY, CDR2 FYNNEI. Trimming removed 2 bases at V and 2 bases at J, with 10 bases between. This CDR3 comprises 15 residues. The CDR3 region has the DNA TGTGCCAGCAGTGAACGGGAAGGGACTGGAAACACCATATATTTT. It codes for CASSEREGTGNTIYF. Combining the CDR3 with reference TRBV2 and TRBJ1-3 gives the whole variable domain EPEVTQTPSHQVTQMGQEVILRCVPISNHLYFYWYRQILGQKVEFLVSFYNNEISEKSEIFDDQFSVERPDGSNFTLKIRSTKLEDSAMYFCASSEREGTGNTIYFGEGSWLTVV.

This chain joins TRBV19 and TRBJ2-1; perhaps TRBD2 as D (7 bases). The V and J ends lost 10 bases and 4 bases respectively, with 17 bases between them. The CDR3 is 14 residues long. Germline V gene sequence: CDR1 LNHDA, CDR2 SQIVND (reference sequence). The CDR3 is CATTRGGFYNEQFF. In DNA form, the CDR3 reads TGTGCCACTACCCGCGGGGGCTTTTACAATGAGCAGTTCTTC.

Regarding this clonotype: The junction departs from germline at one end; a sequencing error may be responsible. The chain recombines TRBV6-1 with TRBJ2-7, with a possible D match to TRBD1 (6 bases). The CDR3 consists of 14 residues. The germline gives CDR1 MNHNS, CDR2 SASEGT. For the CDR3, the DNA is TGTGCCAGCAGCGACCGGTGGACAGTTGGGGAGCAGTGCTTC. Its protein product is CASSDRWTVGEQCF.

This clonotype has more than one count but fewer than ten. V gene TRBV27 combines with J gene TRBJ1-5; no definite D call. Germline CDR1 is MNHEY and CDR2 is SMNVEV (reference sequence). This CDR3 region has 13 residues. The V and J ends lost 1 base and 4 bases respectively, with 5 bases between them. DNA for the CDR3: TGTGCCAGCAGTTTATTGGGTAATCAGCCCCAGCATTTT. Its protein is CASSLLGNQPQHF.

This clonotype was detected only a few times. This chain joins TRBV20-1 and TRBJ2-3; 11 nucleotides line up with TRBD2. With 6 bases clipped from V and 0 bases from J, the junction kept 8 bases outside the gene matches. This CDR3 contains 16 residues. Germline CDR1 is DFQATT and CDR2 is SNEGSKA (reference sequence). Here the CDR3 DNA reads TGCAGTGCCCAGGGGACTAGCGGACCTAGCACAGATACGCAGTATTTT. Amino acid sequence: CSAQGTSGPSTDTQYF.

This clonotype was recorded a few times. The V gene is TRBV7-2, the J gene TRBJ2-7, with 10 bases matching TRBD2. V dropped 3 bases and J dropped 6; count of bases not matched to a gene: 5. The length of the CDR3 is 14 residues. Germline V gives CDR1 SGHTA, CDR2 FQGNSA. The CDR3: CASSLVAGGSEQYF. The CDR3 DNA reads TGTGCCAGCAGCTTGGTAGCGGGAGGTTCCGAGCAGTACTTC.

This clonotype was counted a few times. J is TRBJ1-2 and V is TRBV7-2; 7 nucleotides align to TRBD1. The germline CDR1 and CDR2 sequences are SGHTA and FQGNSA. J lost 6 bases, V lost 5 bases, and 6 bases had no gene match. The CDR3 sequence is 13 residues long. The CDR3 here is CASSLRQGHGYTF. The CDR3 bases are TGTGCCAGCAGCCTCAGACAGGGCCATGGCTACACCTTC.

The genes are TRBV25-1 and TRBJ1-1; TRBD1 aligns across 8 bases. CDR3 size: 14 residues. Trimming removed 9 bases from V and 4 bases from J; junction bases left unmatched: 10. The germline gives CDR1 MGHDK, CDR2 SYGVNS. CDR3: CARGQGWYCTEAFF. For the CDR3, the DNA is TGTGCCAGAGGACAGGGATGGTACTGCACTGAAGCTTTCTTT.

The chain combines TRBV7-8 with TRBJ2-3; 13 bases fit TRBD2. This CDR3 is built from 17 residues. Trimming cost V 2 bases and J 2 bases; bases outside gene matches: 4. Germline CDR1 is SGHVS and CDR2 is FQNEAQ. This CDR3 reads CASSLRGLAGFTDTQYF. CDR3 coding DNA: TGTGCCAGCAGCTTACGGGGACTAGCGGGATTCACAGATACGCAGTATTTT.

The CDR3 loop reads CSATRRGRLDQPQHF. CDR3 DNA sequence: TGCAGTGCTACCCGAAGGGGCAGACTCGATCAGCCCCAGCATTTT. The chain employs TRBV20-1 and TRBJ1-5, with D maybe TRBD1 (5 bases). The germline V gene has CDR1 DFQATT and CDR2 SNEGSKA (reference sequence). CDR3 size: 15 residues. Trimming pared 4 bases from V and 5 bases from J, leaving 18 bases between.

The V call is TRBV7-2, the J call TRBJ2-6; D is uncertain. The CDR3 runs to 18 residues. From germline, CDR1 is SGHTA and CDR2 FQGNSA. Trimming pared 1 base from V and 0 bases from J, leaving 13 bases between. The CDR3 nucleotides read TGTGCCAGCAGCTTAGGAGTGGCCACCATCTCTGGGGCCAACGTCCTGACTTTC. Amino acids: CASSLGVATISGANVLTF.

V and J are TRBV7-9 and TRBJ2-3; TRBD2 is a possible D gene (6 bases). Germline CDR1 SEHNR, CDR2 FQNEAQ (reference sequence). Trimming removed 5 bases at V and 9 bases at J, with 27 bases between. The CDR3 covers 17 residues. The CDR3 region is CASSPGSSAPPGTTQYF. CDR3 in DNA: TGTGCCAGCAGCCCCGGGTCTAGCGCGCCGCCCGGGACGACGCAGTATTTT.

The chain links TRBV6-2 or TRBV6-3 to TRBJ1-1; D unresolved. Deletions cut 0 bases from V and 2 bases from J, with 4 bases between. Germline values: CDR1 MNHEY, CDR2 SVGEGT. The CDR3 runs 13 residues. CDR3 residues: CASSYSDNTEAFF. Written as DNA, the CDR3 is TGTGCCAGCAGTTACTCGGACAACACTGAAGCTTTCTTT.

This chain links TRBV28 with TRBJ2-7; 11 nucleotides align to TRBD2. Germline V gives CDR1 MDHEN, CDR2 SYDVKM. The length of the CDR3 is 14 residues. The V segment lost 6 bases and the J segment 3 bases; nucleotides outside the gene matches: 4. Written as DNA, the CDR3 is TGTGCCAGCAGCGCAACTAGCGGGGGCTACGAGCAGTACTTC. Amino acids: CASSATSGGYEQYF.

This clonotype has more than one count but fewer than ten. The chain joins TRBV20-1 to TRBJ2-1; D gene uncertain. V gave up 2 bases and J gave up 0 bases, with 14 bases separating them. The germline V gene has CDR1 DFQATT and CDR2 SNEGSKA (reference sequence). This CDR3 has 16 amino acids. CDR3 nucleotide sequence: TGCAGTGCTAGACCCCCGCAGCGTAGCTCCTACAATGAGCAGTTCTTC. It encodes CSARPPQRSSYNEQFF.

The chain is built from TRBV6-5 and TRBJ2-3, with D unresolved. Per germline, CDR1 MNHEY and CDR2 SVGAGI. CDR3 length equals 15 residues. Deletions cut 0 bases from V and 0 bases from J, with 7 bases between. The CDR3 sequence is CASSYSHSSTDTQYF. The CDR3 bases are TGTGCCAGCAGTTACTCACATTCGAGCACAGATACGCAGTATTTT.

The gene calls are TRBV18 and TRBJ1-6; no clear D gene. In germline, CDR1 is KGHSH, CDR2 LQKENI. Trimming removed 4 bases from V and 8 bases from J, with 9 bases in between. This CDR3 is 13 amino acids long. The CDR3 coding sequence is TGTGCCAGCTCACGGCTGGAGGATTCACCCCTCCACTTT. It codes for CASSRLEDSPLHF.

Only a few counts were recorded for this clonotype. V and J are TRBV7-2 and TRBJ1-1; no clear D gene. Trimming removed 3 bases at V and 2 bases at J, with 16 bases between. Germline lookup yields CDR1 SGHTA and CDR2 FQGNSA. This CDR3 is built from 16 residues. CDR3 amino acids: CASSLLGLGGNTEAFF. Written as DNA, the CDR3 is TGTGCCAGCAGCTTGCTTGGACTGGGAGGAAACACTGAAGCTTTCTTT. Combining the CDR3 with reference TRBV7-2 and TRBJ1-1 gives the whole variable domain GAGVSQSPSNKVTEKGKDVELRCDPISGHTALYWYRQSLGQGLEFLIYFQGNSAPDKSGLPSDRFSAERTGGSVSTLTIQRTQQEDSAVYLCASSLLGLGGNTEAFFGQGTRLTVV.

This clonotype appeared a few times. V gene TRBV1 combines with J gene TRBJ2-2; the table's D call, TRBD2, has no DNA check behind it. TRBV1 is a pseudogene segment. The CDR3 consists of 17 residues. The CDR3 coding sequence is TGCACCAGCAGCGCGCCGGGACTAGCGGACAACACCGGGGAGCTGTTTTTT. Residues: CTSSAPGLADNTGELFF.